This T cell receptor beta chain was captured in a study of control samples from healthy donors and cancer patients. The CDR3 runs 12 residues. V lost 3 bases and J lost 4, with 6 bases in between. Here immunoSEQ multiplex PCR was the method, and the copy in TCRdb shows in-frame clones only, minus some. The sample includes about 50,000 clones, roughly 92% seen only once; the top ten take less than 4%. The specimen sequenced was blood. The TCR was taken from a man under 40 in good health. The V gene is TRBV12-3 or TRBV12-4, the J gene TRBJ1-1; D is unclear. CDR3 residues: CASSLWGTEAFF. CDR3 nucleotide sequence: TGTGCCAGCAGTTTGTGGGGCACTGAAGCTTTCTTT.